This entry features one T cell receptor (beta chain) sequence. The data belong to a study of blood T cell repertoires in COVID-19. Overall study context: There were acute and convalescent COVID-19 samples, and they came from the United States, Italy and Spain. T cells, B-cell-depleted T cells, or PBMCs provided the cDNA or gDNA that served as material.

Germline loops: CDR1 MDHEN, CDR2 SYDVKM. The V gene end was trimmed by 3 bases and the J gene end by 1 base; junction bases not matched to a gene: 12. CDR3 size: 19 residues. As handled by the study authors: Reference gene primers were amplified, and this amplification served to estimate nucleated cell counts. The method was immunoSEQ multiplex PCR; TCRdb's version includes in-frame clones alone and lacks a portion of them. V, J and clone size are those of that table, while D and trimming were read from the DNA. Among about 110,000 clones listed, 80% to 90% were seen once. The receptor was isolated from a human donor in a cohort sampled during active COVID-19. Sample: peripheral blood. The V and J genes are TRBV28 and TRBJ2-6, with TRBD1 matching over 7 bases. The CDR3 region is CASSLVEGGALSGANVLTF. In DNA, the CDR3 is TGTGCCAGCAGTTTGGTAGAAGGGGGCGCATTATCTGGGGCCAACGTCCTGACTTTC.